A selection of T cell receptor beta chains follows, all from one sample in a study of blood T cell repertoires in COVID-19. Libraries were prepared by immunoSEQ multiplex PCR; TCRdb keeps only in-frame clonotypes and omits some of them. The data contain tens of thousands of clones, around nine tenths of them seen just once; the ten biggest clones take up around 7.1%. Specimen: peripheral blood. These receptors were obtained from an older woman with COVID-19, enrolled during active disease. Each CDR3 is given without its conserved first and last residue. A D gene is named only where the DNA matches it firmly. Clone size appears in some rows only: once, few, many, or a class for an expanded clone.

D gene	V gene	clone size	J gene	CDR3 protein
NA	TRBV18	NA	TRBJ1-4	ASSPLAGTNEKLF
TRBD1	TRBV6-5	NA	TRBJ1-2	ASSYRTGDYGYT
TRBD1	TRBV28	NA	TRBJ1-2	AGESAGGYGYT
TRBD1	TRBV6-6	once	TRBJ2-1	ASSYLGQGNDNEQF
TRBD1	TRBV28	NA	TRBJ1-2	ASSPRTGGNYGYT
TRBD1	TRBV5-6	NA	TRBJ2-2	ASSPQAGGPGELF
NA	TRBV7-3	NA	TRBJ2-5	ASSLQGFQETQY
TRBD1	TRBV7-2	NA	TRBJ1-2	ASSLGQGNLYGYT
NA	TRBV6-5	NA	TRBJ2-3	ASMGRTNTDTQY
TRBD2	TRBV2	NA	TRBJ2-3	ASRAPGLAGGTDTQY
NA	TRBV12-3/TRBV12-4	NA	TRBJ1-2	ASSSHKTPLHT
NA	TRBV5-1	NA	TRBJ2-7	ASSLAQGYNEQY
NA	TRBV7-7	NA	TRBJ2-7	ASTPGM
TRBD1	TRBV3-1/TRBV3-2	NA	TRBJ2-5	ASSRDRVQETQY
TRBD1	TRBV5-4	NA	TRBJ2-3	ASSWDRADTQY
NA	TRBV25-1	NA	TRBJ1-2	ASSHPPQDYGYT
TRBD2	TRBV13	NA	TRBJ2-3	ASSPGGLADREISTDTQY
NA	TRBV19	NA	TRBJ2-2	ASSIVGAANTGELF
TRBD1	TRBV4-1	NA	TRBJ1-2	ASSQGVGQGEIGYT
NA	TRBV11-2	NA	TRBJ2-5	ASSLDRRPETQY
NA	TRBV5-5	NA	TRBJ1-1	ASSALGGNTEAF
NA	TRBV7-9	once	TRBJ1-1	ASSPSGGGMAF
NA	TRBV7-9	NA	TRBJ1-5	ASSPITVNQPQH
NA	TRBV12-3/TRBV12-4	NA	TRBJ2-1	ASSWFIVEQF
NA	TRBV11-2	NA	TRBJ1-6	ASSLVYRQAGSPLH
TRBD2	TRBV7-9	NA	TRBJ2-1	ASSTSGRALSSYNEQF
NA	TRBV6-5	NA	TRBJ2-2	ATSRGTGELF
TRBD2	TRBV5-4	NA	TRBJ2-7	ASSLGLAGAKEQY
NA	TRBV15	NA	TRBJ1-5	ATSRVAGPQH
TRBD2	TRBV24-1	once	TRBJ2-2	ATSVAGPNTGELF
TRBD1	TRBV6-5	NA	TRBJ1-6	ASSYHRGYSPLH
NA	TRBV10-2	NA	TRBJ2-7	ASSEGANSYEQY
TRBD1	TRBV24-1	NA	TRBJ1-5	ATSGTGVNQPQH
NA	TRBV23-1	NA	TRBJ1-1	ASSQVGGDTGSSNTEAF
TRBD2	TRBV19	NA	TRBJ2-1	ASSDPAGARNEQF
NA	TRBV5-3	NA	TRBJ1-3	ARSLLRGRCNTIY
TRBD1	TRBV3-1/TRBV3-2	NA	TRBJ1-2	ASSRKPGQGAASYGYT